The TCR beta chain under discussion was sequenced for a study of cytomegalovirus exposure and HLA in healthy donors. Study conclusions and caveats: Per a prior analysis, the majority of TCR beta V segments were productive roughly 90% or roughly 30% of the time.

Points on this clone: Its antigen is undetermined.

The CDR3 sequence is 17 residues long. Germline CDR1 is GTSNPN and CDR2 is SVGIG (reference sequence). Deletions cut 3 bases from V and 3 bases from J, with 20 bases between. The primer mix had 60 Vbeta and 13 Jbeta primers. Measured with immunoSEQ multiplex PCR; TCRdb has only the in-frame clones, and not every one. The table records about 64,000 clones, approximately 80% of them present only once. This receptor was identified in a man between 18 and 29 years old in good health and CMV-seropositive. The J gene is TRBJ2-2, the V gene TRBV30; a possible D gene is TRBD1 (6 bases). Source material: PBMCs. CDR3 sequence reads: CAWSRERGTFHTGELFF. For the CDR3, the DNA is TGTGCCTGGAGCAGAGAAAGGGGGACCTTCCACACCGGGGAGCTGTTTTTT.